This T cell receptor (beta chain) originates from a study of shared clonotypes between healthy human individuals. Concerning this clone itself: Its antigen is as yet unknown.

Only in-frame clones appear in the TCRdb table, and some are missing; sequencing was by immunoSEQ multiplex PCR. Found here are about 520,000 clones, over 75% of them singletons; the top ten hold roughly an eighth. There were no recent acute infections or vaccinations among the donors, who were healthy HIV-negative adults. About 90 million PBMCs supplied genomic DNA for unsorted samples. The study's findings and limits: Blood was the only sampled material, and tissue repertoires likely differ.

V gave up 3 bases and J gave up 9 bases, with 13 bases separating them. Germline CDR1 SGDLS, CDR2 YYNGEE. This CDR3 region has 13 residues. The chain joins TRBV9 to TRBJ2-1, with a weak D call TRBD2 (5 bases). This receptor was obtained from a woman in her forties in good health. Some clones in this sample may be carry-over from other donors' samples. Material: PBMCs. CDR3 protein: CASSAGSRGEQFF. CDR3 in DNA: TGTGCCAGCAGCGCGGGAAGCCGGGGTGAGCAGTTCTTC.